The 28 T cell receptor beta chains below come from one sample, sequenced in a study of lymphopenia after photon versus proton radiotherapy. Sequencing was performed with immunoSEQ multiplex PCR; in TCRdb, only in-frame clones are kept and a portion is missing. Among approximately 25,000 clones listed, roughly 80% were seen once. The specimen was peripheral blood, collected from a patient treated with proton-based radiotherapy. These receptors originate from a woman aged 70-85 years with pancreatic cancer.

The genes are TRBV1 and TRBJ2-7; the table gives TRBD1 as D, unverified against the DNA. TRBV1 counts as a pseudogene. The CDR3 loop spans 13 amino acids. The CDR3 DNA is TGCACCAGCAGCCAGGACAGGAACTACGAGCAGTACTTC. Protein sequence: CTSSQDRNYEQYF.

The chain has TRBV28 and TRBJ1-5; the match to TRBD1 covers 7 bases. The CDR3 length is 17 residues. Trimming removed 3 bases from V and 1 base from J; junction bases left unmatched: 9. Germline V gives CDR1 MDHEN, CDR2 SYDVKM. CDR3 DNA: TGTGCCAGCAGTTTCCCAGGGACAGTTAAGAGCAATCAGCCCCAGCATTTT. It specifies CASSFPGTVKSNQPQHF. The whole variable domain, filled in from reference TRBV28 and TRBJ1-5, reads DVKVTQSSRYLVKRTGEKVFLECVQDMDHENMFWYRQDPGLGLRLIYFSYDVKMKEKGDIPEGYSVSREKKERFSLILESASTNQTSMYLCASSFPGTVKSNQPQHFGDGTRLSIL.

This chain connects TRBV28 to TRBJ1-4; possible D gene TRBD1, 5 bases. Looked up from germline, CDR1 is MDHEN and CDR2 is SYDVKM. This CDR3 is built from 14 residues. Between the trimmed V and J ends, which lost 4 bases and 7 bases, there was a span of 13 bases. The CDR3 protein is CASSWGGGGEKLFF. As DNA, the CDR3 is TGTGCCAGCAGTTGGGGTGGGGGAGGTGAAAAACTGTTTTTT.

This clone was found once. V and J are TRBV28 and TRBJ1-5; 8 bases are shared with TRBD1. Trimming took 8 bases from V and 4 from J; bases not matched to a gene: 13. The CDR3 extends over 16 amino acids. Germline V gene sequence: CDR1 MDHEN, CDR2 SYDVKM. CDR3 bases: TGTGCCAGCGGGATACAGGGGGAGAAGGCGAATCAGCCCCAGCATTTT. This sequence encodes CASGIQGEKANQPQHF. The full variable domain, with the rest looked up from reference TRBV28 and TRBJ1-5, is DVKVTQSSRYLVKRTGEKVFLECVQDMDHENMFWYRQDPGLGLRLIYFSYDVKMKEKGDIPEGYSVSREKKERFSLILESASTNQTSMYLCASGIQGEKANQPQHFGDGTRLSIL.

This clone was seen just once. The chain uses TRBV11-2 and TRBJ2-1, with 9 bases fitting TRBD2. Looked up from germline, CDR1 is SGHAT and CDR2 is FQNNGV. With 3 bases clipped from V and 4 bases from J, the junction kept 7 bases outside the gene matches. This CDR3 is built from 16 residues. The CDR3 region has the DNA TGTGCCAGCAGCTTCTATAGCGGGGGCAATTACAATGAGCAGTTCTTC. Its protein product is CASSFYSGGNYNEQFF. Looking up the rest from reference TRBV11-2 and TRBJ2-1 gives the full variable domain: EAGVAQSPRYKIIEKRQSVAFWCNPISGHATLYWYQQILGQGPKLLIQFQNNGVVDDSQLPKDRFSAERLKGVDSTLKIQPAKLEDSAVYLCASSFYSGGNYNEQFFGPGTRLTVL.

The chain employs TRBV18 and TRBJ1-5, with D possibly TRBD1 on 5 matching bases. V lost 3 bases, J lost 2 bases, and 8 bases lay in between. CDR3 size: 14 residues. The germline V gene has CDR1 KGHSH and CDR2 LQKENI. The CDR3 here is CASSPGGGNQPQHF. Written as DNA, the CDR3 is TGTGCCAGCTCACCGGGGGGTGGCAATCAGCCCCAGCATTTT.

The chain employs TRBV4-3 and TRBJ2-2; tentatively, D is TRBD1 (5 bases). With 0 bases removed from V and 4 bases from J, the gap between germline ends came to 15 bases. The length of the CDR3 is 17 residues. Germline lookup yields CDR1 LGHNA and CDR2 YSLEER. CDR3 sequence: CASSQDNPGWGTGELFF. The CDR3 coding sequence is TGCGCCAGCAGCCAAGACAACCCAGGGTGGGGCACCGGGGAGCTGTTTTTT.

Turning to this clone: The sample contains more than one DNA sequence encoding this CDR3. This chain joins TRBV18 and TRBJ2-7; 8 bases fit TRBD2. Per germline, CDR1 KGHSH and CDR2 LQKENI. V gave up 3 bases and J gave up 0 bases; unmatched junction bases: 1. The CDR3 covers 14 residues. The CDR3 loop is CASSPSGSSYEQYF. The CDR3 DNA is TGTGCCAGCTCACCCAGCGGGAGCTCCTACGAGCAGTACTTC.

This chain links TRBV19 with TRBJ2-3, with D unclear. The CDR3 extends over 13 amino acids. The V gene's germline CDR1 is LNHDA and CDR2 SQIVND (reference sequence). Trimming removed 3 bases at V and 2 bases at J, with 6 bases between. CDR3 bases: TGTGCCAGTAGTATGGCCATCACAGATACGCAGTATTTT. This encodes CASSMAITDTQYF.

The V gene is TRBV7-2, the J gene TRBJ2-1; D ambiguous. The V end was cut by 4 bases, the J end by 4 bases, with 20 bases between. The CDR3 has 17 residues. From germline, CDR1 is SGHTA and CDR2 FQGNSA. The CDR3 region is CASSSLIIAPTYNEQFF. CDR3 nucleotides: TGTGCCAGCAGCTCCCTCATTATAGCCCCCACTTACAATGAGCAGTTCTTC.

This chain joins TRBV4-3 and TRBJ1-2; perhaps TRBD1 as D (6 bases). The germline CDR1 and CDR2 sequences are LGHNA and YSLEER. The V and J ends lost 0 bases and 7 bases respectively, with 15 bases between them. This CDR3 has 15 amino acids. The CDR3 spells CASSQDSGRGIGYTF. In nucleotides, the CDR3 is TGCGCCAGCAGCCAAGACTCGGGCAGGGGAATTGGCTACACCTTC.

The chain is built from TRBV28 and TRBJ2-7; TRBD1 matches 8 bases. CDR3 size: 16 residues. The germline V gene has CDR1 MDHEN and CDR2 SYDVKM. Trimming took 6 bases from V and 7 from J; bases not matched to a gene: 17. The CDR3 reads CASRNTDRGLLREQYF. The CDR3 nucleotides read TGTGCCAGCAGAAATACCGACAGGGGTCTACTACGGGAGCAGTACTTC.

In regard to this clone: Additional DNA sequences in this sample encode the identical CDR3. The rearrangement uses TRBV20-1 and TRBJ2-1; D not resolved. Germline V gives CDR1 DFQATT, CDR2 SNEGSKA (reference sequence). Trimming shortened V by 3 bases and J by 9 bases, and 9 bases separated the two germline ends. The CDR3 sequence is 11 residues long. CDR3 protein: CSARDPPEQFF. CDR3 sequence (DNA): TGCAGTGCTAGGGACCCCCCTGAGCAGTTCTTC.

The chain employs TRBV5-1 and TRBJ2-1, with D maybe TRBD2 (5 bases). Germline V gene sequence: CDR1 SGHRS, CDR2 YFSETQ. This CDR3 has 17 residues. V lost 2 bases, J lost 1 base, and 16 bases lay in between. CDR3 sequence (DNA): TGCGCCAGCAGCTTCCGGGCTCCAGCGGCTTCCTACAATGAGCAGTTCTTC. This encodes CASSFRAPAASYNEQFF.

The chain's CDR3 is CASIPTLGAGNTIYF. In nucleotides, the CDR3 is TGTGCCAGCATTCCTACCCTCGGGGCGGGAAACACCATATATTTT. V gene TRBV28 combines with J gene TRBJ1-3; TRBD1 is a possible D gene (5 bases). CDR3 size: 15 residues. Germline CDR1 MDHEN, CDR2 SYDVKM. The V end lost 7 bases, the J end lost 4 bases, and 17 bases lay between the germline ends.

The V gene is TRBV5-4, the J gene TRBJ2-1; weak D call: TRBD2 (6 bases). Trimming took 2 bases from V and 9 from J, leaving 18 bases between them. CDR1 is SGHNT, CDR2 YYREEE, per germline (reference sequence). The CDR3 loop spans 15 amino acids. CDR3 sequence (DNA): TGTGCCAGCAGCTTAGGGACGTTCGCGGAGGGTGAGCAGTTCTTC. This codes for CASSLGTFAEGEQFF.

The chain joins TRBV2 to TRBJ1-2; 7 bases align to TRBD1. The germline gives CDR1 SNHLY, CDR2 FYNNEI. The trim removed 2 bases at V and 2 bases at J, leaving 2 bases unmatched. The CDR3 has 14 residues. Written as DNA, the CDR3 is TGTGCCAGCAGTGAACAGGGACAGAACTATGGCTACACCTTC. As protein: CASSEQGQNYGYTF.

The CDR3 DNA reads TGTGCCAGCAGCATAGGACAGGGGATTCGTGGTGAAAAACTGTTTTTT. It encodes CASSIGQGIRGEKLFF. The J gene is TRBJ1-4, the V gene TRBV9, with 9 bases lining up with TRBD1. CDR3 size: 16 residues. V lost 4 bases to trimming and J lost 7 bases; unmatched junction nucleotides: 11. In germline, CDR1 is SGDLS, CDR2 YYNGEE.

CDR3 sequence: CASSLGQTINQPQHF. The CDR3 DNA reads TGTGCCAGCAGTTTAGGACAGACAATCAATCAGCCCCAGCATTTT. This rearrangement joins TRBV28 to TRBJ1-5; maybe TRBD1 (6 bases). CDR1 and CDR2 from the germline V gene are MDHEN and SYDVKM. Between the trimmed V and J ends, which lost 2 bases and 3 bases, there was a span of 11 bases. The CDR3 length is 15 residues.

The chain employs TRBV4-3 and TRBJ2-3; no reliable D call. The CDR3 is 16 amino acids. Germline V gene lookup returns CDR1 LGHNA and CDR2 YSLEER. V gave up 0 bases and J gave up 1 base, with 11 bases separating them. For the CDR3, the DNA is TGCGCCAGCAGCCAAGAGGGCGGCTATGGCACAGATACGCAGTATTTT. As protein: CASSQEGGYGTDTQYF.

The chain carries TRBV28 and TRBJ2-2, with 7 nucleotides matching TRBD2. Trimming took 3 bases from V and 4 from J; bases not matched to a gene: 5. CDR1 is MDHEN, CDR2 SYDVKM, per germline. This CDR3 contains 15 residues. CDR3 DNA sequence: TGTGCCAGCAGTTTTCCTGGGGGGGTCACCGGGGAGCTGTTTTTT. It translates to CASSFPGGVTGELFF.

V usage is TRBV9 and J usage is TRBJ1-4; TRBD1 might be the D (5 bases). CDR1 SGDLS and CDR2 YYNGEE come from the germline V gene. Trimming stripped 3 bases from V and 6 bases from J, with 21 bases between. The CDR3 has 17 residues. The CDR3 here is CASSAEGSGRGDEKLFF. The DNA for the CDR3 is TGTGCCAGCAGCGCTGAAGGGTCAGGGAGGGGAGATGAAAAACTGTTTTTT.

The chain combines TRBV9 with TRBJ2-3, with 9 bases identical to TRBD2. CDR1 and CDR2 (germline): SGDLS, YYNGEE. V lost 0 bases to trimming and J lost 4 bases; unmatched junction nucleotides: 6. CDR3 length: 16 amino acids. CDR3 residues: CASSVGGGEGSDTQYF. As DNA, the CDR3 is TGTGCCAGCAGCGTAGGCGGGGGGGAGGGCTCAGATACGCAGTATTTT.

CDR3 sequence reads: CASSRGTGGENGYTF. The CDR3 nucleotides read TGTGCCAGCAGTCGAGGGACAGGGGGCGAGAATGGCTACACCTTC. J is TRBJ1-2 and V is TRBV28; 12 bases map to TRBD1. Losses at the gene ends were 5 bases for V and 6 bases for J; bases not matched to a gene: 7. CDR3 length equals 15 residues. The germline CDR1 and CDR2 sequences are MDHEN and SYDVKM.

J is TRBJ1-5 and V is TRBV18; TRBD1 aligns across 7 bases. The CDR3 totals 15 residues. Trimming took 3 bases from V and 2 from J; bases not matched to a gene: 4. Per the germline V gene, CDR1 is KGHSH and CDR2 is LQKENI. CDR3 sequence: CASSPYRGGNQPQHF. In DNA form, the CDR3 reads TGTGCCAGCTCACCGTACAGGGGAGGCAATCAGCCCCAGCATTTT.

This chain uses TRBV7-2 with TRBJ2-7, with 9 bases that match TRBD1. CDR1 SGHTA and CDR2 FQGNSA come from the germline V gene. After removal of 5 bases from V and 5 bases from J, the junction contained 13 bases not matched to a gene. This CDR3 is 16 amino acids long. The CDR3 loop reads CASSPRPWTGDNEQYF. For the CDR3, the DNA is TGTGCCAGCAGCCCCCGACCTTGGACAGGGGATAACGAGCAGTACTTC.

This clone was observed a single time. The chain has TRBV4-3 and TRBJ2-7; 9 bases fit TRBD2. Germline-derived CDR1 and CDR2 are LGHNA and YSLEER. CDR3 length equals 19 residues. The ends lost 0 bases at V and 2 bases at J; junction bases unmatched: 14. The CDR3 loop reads CASSQDRLAGSSYAYEQYF. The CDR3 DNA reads TGCGCCAGCAGCCAAGATCGGCTAGCGGGATCGTCCTACGCCTACGAGCAGTACTTC.

The DNA of the CDR3 is TGTGCCAGCAGCGTCCTAGCGGGAACCTCCTACGAGCAGTACTTC. It encodes CASSVLAGTSYEQYF. The chain couples TRBV9 to TRBJ2-7; 9 positions match TRBD2. Germline assignment: CDR1 SGDLS and CDR2 YYNGEE. V lost 2 bases to trimming and J lost 0 bases; unmatched junction nucleotides: 3. CDR3 length equals 15 residues.